The clone carrying this TCR beta chain was observed a few times. Other DNA variants within this sample encode the same CDR3. In the original analysis: From reference gene primer amplification, estimates of nucleated cell counts were derived. Sequenced by immunoSEQ multiplex PCR; TCRdb stores in-frame clones only, minus some. That table supplies the V and J calls and clone size; D and trimming were determined from the DNA. The sample has roughly 230,000 clones, approximately 84% seen once. The entry originates in a study of blood T cell repertoires in COVID-19. Study at large: Samples came from the United States, Italy and Spain, spanning acute and convalescent COVID-19. PBMCs, B-cell-depleted T cells, or T cells provided the cDNA or gDNA that made up the material.

The CDR3 runs 14 residues. With 1 base clipped from V and 1 base from J, the junction kept 1 base outside the gene matches. Germline values: CDR1 SGHRS, CDR2 YFSETQ. This TCR came from a man over 45 with active or convalescent COVID-19. The sequencing sample was made of peripheral blood. The chain joins TRBV5-1 to TRBJ1-1, with 7 bases aligning to TRBD1. This CDR3 is CASSLRQGNTEAFF. Written as DNA, the CDR3 is TGCGCCAGCAGCTTGAGACAGGGGAACACTGAAGCTTTCTTT.